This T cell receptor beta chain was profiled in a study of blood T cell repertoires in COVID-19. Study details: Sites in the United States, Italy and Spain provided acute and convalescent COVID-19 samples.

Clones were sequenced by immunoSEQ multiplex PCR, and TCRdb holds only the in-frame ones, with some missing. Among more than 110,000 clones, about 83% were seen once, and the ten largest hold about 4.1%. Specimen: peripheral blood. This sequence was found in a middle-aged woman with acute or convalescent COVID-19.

CDR3: CATSSAVNYGYTF. Written as DNA, the CDR3 is TGTGCCACCAGTAGCGCGGTTAACTATGGCTACACCTTC. The V call is TRBV24-1, the J call TRBJ1-2; D uncertain. Trimming removed 6 bases from V and 1 base from J, with 8 bases in between. CDR3 size: 13 residues. The germline V gene has CDR1 KGHDR and CDR2 SFDVKD.